Shown below are 11 T cell receptor beta chains from a single sample sequenced in a study of synovial regulatory T cells in juvenile arthritis. Assay used: immunoSEQ multiplex PCR; TCRdb lists only in-frame clones, some missing. The table lists some 7,000 clones. Input material: Treg cells from blood. The sample's subset: remaining (HLA-DR-negative) circulating blood Treg cells. The receptors were sampled from a donor younger than 30 with juvenile idiopathic arthritis.

This chain uses TRBV6-1 with TRBJ2-6; lacking DNA, the TRBD2 call made by TCRdb goes unchecked. CDR1 and CDR2 (germline): MNHNS, SASEGT. The CDR3 contains 14 residues. The DNA sequence is not available. CDR3 sequence: CASSAVSGANVLTF.

The J gene is TRBJ2-7, the V gene TRBV2; as DNA is missing, the TRBD2 call by TCRdb cannot be tested. Germline CDR1 is SNHLY and CDR2 is FYNNEI. The CDR3 extends over 14 amino acids. DNA is not recorded here. The CDR3 is CASSDRGPLYEQYF.

The V and J genes are TRBV5-5 and TRBJ1-3. CDR1 is SGHKS and CDR2 is YYEKEE in the germline V gene (reference sequence). The CDR3 is 14 amino acids. No DNA has been recorded. CDR3 sequence reads: CASRPELSGNTIYF.

The genes are TRBV7-9 and TRBJ2-1; absent DNA, TCRdb's TRBD1 call cannot be checked. The CDR3 sequence is 14 residues long. No DNA has been recorded. The germline V gene encodes CDR1 SEHNR and CDR2 FQNEAQ (reference sequence). CDR3 sequence reads: CASRAGTGGNEQFF. Supplemented by reference TRBV7-9 and TRBJ2-1, the full variable domain reads DTGVSQNPRHKITKRGQNVTFRCDPISEHNRLYWYRQTLGQGPEFLTYFQNEAQLEKSRLLSDRFSAERPKGSFSTLEIQRTEQGDSAMYLCASRAGTGGNEQFFGPGTRLTVL.

The rearrangement links TRBV5-8 to TRBJ2-5; the D call from TCRdb, TRBD2, cannot be confirmed without DNA. Germline-derived CDR1 and CDR2 are SGHTS and YDEGEE. The CDR3 sequence is 14 residues long. This entry has no DNA. The CDR3 region is CASSFGRSQETQYF.

The CDR3 sequence is CASSSDLNYGYTF. V and J are TRBV13 and TRBJ1-2. Germline CDR1 PRHDT, CDR2 FYEKMQ (reference sequence). CDR3 length: 13 amino acids. No DNA is given.

The genes are TRBV25-1 and TRBJ2-5; TCRdb indicates TRBD2, and absent DNA this call remains unverified. The CDR3 is made up of 15 amino acids. The entry carries no DNA sequence. CDR1 and CDR2 (germline): MGHDK, SYGVNS. The CDR3 sequence: CASRETSGFQETQYF.

The rearrangement joins TRBV11-2 to TRBJ2-1; the TCRdb D gene call, TRBD1, has no DNA to confirm it. CDR3 length: 14 amino acids. No DNA sequence was recorded. The germline V gene has CDR1 SGHAT and CDR2 FQNNGV. This CDR3 reads CASSSQPSYNEQFF.

This chain links TRBV4-1 with TRBJ2-1. CDR3 size: 15 residues. No DNA sequence is on record. In germline, CDR1 is MGHRA, CDR2 YSYEKL. CDR3 region: CASSQGSMAIDEQFF.

The J gene is TRBJ1-1, the V gene TRBV4-2; TCRdb selects TRBD1, and the lack of DNA leaves this call unchecked. Germline lookup yields CDR1 LGHNA and CDR2 YNFKEQ. The CDR3 covers 15 residues. No DNA appears here. CDR3 loop: CASSQVRTTNTEAFF.

The chain has TRBV6-1 and TRBJ2-6. Germline loops: CDR1 MNHNS, CDR2 SASEGT. The CDR3 extends over 17 amino acids. The DNA sequence is not available. The chain's CDR3 is CASSENFAGSGANVLTF.